Listed below are T cell receptor beta chains from one sample, sequenced in a study of OX40 agonist ivuxolimab in advanced cancers. Sequencing used immunoSEQ multiplex PCR; TCRdb keeps in-frame clones, though not all of them. Of more than 9,000 clones listed, 80% are singletons. Sequenced material: CD4+ or CD8+ T cells sorted from blood, taken in a trial of the OX40 agonist ivuxolimab. The receptors come from an adult with an advanced solid tumor such as melanoma, head and neck, liver or kidney cancer. The CDR3 runs from the conserved cysteine through the conserved F or W. The D gene is left open where the match is weak. The size entry is marked missing in some rows and otherwise reads once, few, many or a size class.

>NA|TRBJ2-1|NA|TRBV9
CASSVGRLSYNEQFF
TGTGCCAGCAGCGTAGGACGACTCTCCTACAATGAGCAGTTCTTC
>NA|TRBJ2-7|few|TRBV5-1
CASSPGPGAGNYEQYF
TGCGCCAGCAGCCCGGGACCAGGGGCGGGGAACTACGAGCAGTACTTC
>NA|TRBJ1-1|NA|TRBV11-3
CASSLGTGIEAFF
TGTGCCAGCAGCTTAGGGACCGGGATCGAAGCTTTCTTT
>TRBD2|TRBJ2-1|NA|TRBV11-3
CASSFPLAGDNEQFF
TGTGCCAGCAGCTTCCCTTTAGCGGGAGATAATGAGCAGTTCTTC
>NA|TRBJ2-2|once|TRBV21-1
CASSKAERELFF
TGTGCCAGCAGCAAAGCCGAAAGGGAGCTGTTTTTT
>TRBD2|TRBJ2-1|medium-sized|TRBV4-1
CASSQDLAGGYYNEQFF
TGCGCCAGCAGCCAAGATCTAGCGGGGGGATATTACAATGAGCAGTTCTTC
>NA|TRBJ2-7|NA|TRBV5-5
CASSLAPTYEQYF
TGTGCCAGCAGCTTGGCCCCCACCTACGAGCAGTACTTC
>TRBD1|TRBJ2-5|few|TRBV7-6
CASSLGGRGHLETQYF
TGTGCCAGCAGCTTAGGCGGTAGGGGGCATCTCGAGACCCAGTACTTC
>NA|TRBJ2-5|NA|TRBV6-5
CASSPTQETQYF
TGTGCCAGCAGCCCGACCCAAGAGACCCAGTACTTC
>NA|TRBJ1-2|NA|TRBV19
CASYQDWEESRYGYTF
TGTGCCAGTTACCAGGACTGGGAAGAATCGAGGTATGGCTACACCTTC
>NA|TRBJ2-7|NA|TRBV10-3
CAISLTGRPFEQYF
TGTGCCATCAGTTTGACAGGGAGGCCCTTCGAGCAGTACTTC
>NA|TRBJ2-7|NA|TRBV10-1
CASSEGRGSYEQYF
TGCGCCAGCAGTGAAGGCAGGGGATCCTACGAGCAGTACTTC
>NA|TRBJ2-1|few|TRBV6-9
CASSSAAGEDEQFF
TGTGCCAGCAGTTCCGCGGCGGGTGAAGATGAGCAGTTCTTC
>NA|TRBJ1-5|NA|TRBV7-6
CASSLVRRQISNQPQHF
TGTGCCAGCAGCTTAGTCCGGCGGCAGATTAGCAATCAGCCCCAGCATTTT
>NA|TRBJ2-5|NA|TRBV27
CASSPQSYQETQYF
TGTGCCAGCAGCCCACAGTCGTACCAAGAGACCCAGTACTTC
>NA|TRBJ2-5|NA|TRBV7-9
CASSLTETQYF
TGTGCCAGCAGCTTAACGGAGACCCAGTACTTC
>NA|TRBJ2-7|once|TRBV27
CASSGGSLESYEQYF
TGTGCCAGCAGTGGGGGCTCCCTAGAGTCCTACGAGCAGTACTTC
>NA|TRBJ2-1|NA|TRBV5-4
CASSLELPGTDEQFF
TGTGCCAGCAGCTTGGAGTTGCCGGGTACCGATGAGCAGTTCTTC
>TRBD2|TRBJ2-7|NA|TRBV2
CASKGRLAGVVHEQYF
TGTGCCAGCAAGGGGAGACTAGCGGGAGTGGTCCACGAGCAGTACTTC
>NA|TRBJ1-2|NA|TRBV11-3
CASSPTRAAGYTF
TGTGCCAGCAGCCCGACACGGGCTGCTGGCTACACCTTC
>TRBD2|TRBJ2-3|few|TRBV7-6
CASSRRGGDSTDTQYF
TGTGCCAGCAGCCGACGCGGGGGAGACAGCACAGATACGCAGTATTTT
>NA|TRBJ2-7|NA|TRBV6-5
CASSYLDKNYEQYF
TGTGCCAGCAGTTACTTGGACAAGAACTACGAGCAGTACTTC
>NA|TRBJ2-3|NA|TRBV12-5
CASGLGYGTQYF
TGTGCTAGTGGTTTGGGGTATGGTACGCAGTATTTT
>NA|TRBJ2-7|NA|TRBV29-1
CSVGGRDAYEQYF
TGCAGCGTTGGGGGCAGGGATGCCTACGAGCAGTACTTC
>TRBD2|TRBJ2-3|NA|TRBV2
CASSWTSGRTDTQYF
TGTGCCAGCAGTTGGACTAGCGGGAGGACAGATACGCAGTATTTT
>NA|TRBJ2-1|medium-sized|TRBV6-5
CASTHRLGNNEQFF
TGTGCCAGCACCCACCGACTAGGAAACAATGAGCAGTTCTTC
>NA|TRBJ1-1|NA|TRBV6-5
CASSYTNSPVVTEAFF
TGTGCCAGCAGTTACACGAACTCACCCGTAGTTACTGAAGCTTTCTTT
>TRBD1|TRBJ1-1|medium-sized|TRBV30
CAWSLGGAAEAFF
TGTGCCTGGAGTTTAGGGGGCGCAGCTGAAGCTTTCTTT
>NA|TRBJ1-2|NA|TRBV27
CASSSGVGYTF
TGTGCCAGCAGTTCAGGGGTTGGCTACACCTTC
>NA|TRBJ2-1|NA|TRBV4-1
CASSHVPYNEQFF
TGCGCCAGCAGCCATGTCCCCTACAATGAGCAGTTCTTC
>TRBD2|TRBJ2-7|NA|TRBV30
CACSGPTGLADSYEQYF
TGTGCCTGTAGCGGACCCACCGGACTAGCGGACTCCTACGAGCAGTACTTC
>TRBD2|TRBJ2-5|NA|TRBV10-1
CASSGDPGLAGRETQYF
TGCGCCAGCAGCGGGGATCCGGGACTAGCGGGAAGAGAGACCCAGTACTTC
>TRBD1|TRBJ2-7|once|TRBV7-9
CASSPTGNGHEQYF
TGTGCCAGCAGCCCGACAGGGAACGGCCACGAGCAGTACTTC
>TRBD1|TRBJ2-7|NA|TRBV7-9
CASSLGTGIEQYF
TGTGCCAGCAGCTTGGGGACAGGGATCGAGCAGTACTTC
>TRBD1|TRBJ1-5|NA|TRBV6-4
CASTPYRGTKSAPAF
TGTGCCAGCACACCTTACAGGGGGACAAAGTCAGCCCCAGCATTT
>NA|TRBJ1-2|once|TRBV7-9
CASTKQGPYGYTF
TGTGCCAGCACCAAGCAGGGACCCTATGGCTACACCTTC
>TRBD1|TRBJ2-4|once|TRBV11-2
CASSFGQGAGENIQYF
TGTGCCAGCAGCTTCGGACAGGGGGCAGGTGAAAACATTCAGTACTTC
>TRBD1|TRBJ1-5|few|TRBV6-1
CASSSQGARDQPQHF
TGTGCCAGCAGTTCGCAGGGGGCGCGTGATCAGCCCCAGCATTTT
>NA|TRBJ1-1|NA|TRBV5-5
CASSSPGLLETEAFF
TGTGCCAGCAGCTCCCCTGGGCTCCTAGAGACTGAAGCTTTCTTT
>TRBD1|TRBJ1-1|NA|TRBV6-5
CASSTRQGNTEAFF
TGTGCCAGCAGTACTCGACAGGGGAACACTGAAGCTTTCTTT
>NA|TRBJ2-7|NA|TRBV5-1
CASSLADGSGTFYEQYF
TGCGCCAGCAGCTTGGCGGACGGTAGCGGTACCTTCTACGAGCAGTACTTC
>TRBD1|TRBJ1-5|NA|TRBV4-2
CASSLAGGQPQHF
TGTGCCAGCAGCCTCGCAGGGGGACAGCCCCAGCATTTT
>TRBD2|TRBJ2-3|NA|TRBV7-9
CASSLARAAAGGQTDTQYF
TGTGCCAGCAGCTTAGCGAGGGCGGCAGCGGGGGGGCAAACAGATACGCAGTATTTT
>NA|TRBJ2-7|NA|TRBV6-1
CASMVEASGPYEQYF
TGTGCCAGCATGGTGGAAGCGTCGGGCCCCTACGAGCAGTACTTC
>NA|TRBJ2-7|NA|TRBV9
CASSGQQGLVNEQYF
TGTGCCAGCAGCGGGCAACAGGGACTCGTCAACGAGCAGTACTTC
>TRBD2|TRBJ2-5|NA|TRBV7-6
CASSRLSGLAGGKGSSQYF
TGTGCCAGCAGCCGGCTGTCAGGACTAGCGGGGGGTAAGGGTTCGTCCCAGTACTTC
>TRBD1|TRBJ1-1|NA|TRBV30
CAWSVGQPNTEAFF
TGTGCCTGGAGTGTGGGACAGCCGAACACTGAAGCTTTCTTT
>NA|TRBJ2-3|NA|TRBV6-6
CASSSGDADTQYF
TGTGCCAGCAGTTCAGGGGACGCAGATACGCAGTATTTT
>TRBD1|TRBJ2-2|few|TRBV19
CASRSGTEYTGELFF
TGTGCCAGTAGGTCCGGGACAGAATACACCGGGGAGCTGTTTTTT
>NA|TRBJ2-7|NA|TRBV2
CASRATSSYEQYF
TGTGCCAGCAGGGCGACTAGTTCGTACGAGCAGTACTTC
>TRBD1|TRBJ2-7|few|TRBV5-4
CASRAGTGVAEQYF
TGTGCCAGCAGGGCCGGGACAGGGGTTGCCGAGCAGTACTTC
>TRBD2|TRBJ2-5|NA|TRBV2
CASTPTASGGPQETQYF
TGTGCCAGCACCCCCACGGCCAGCGGGGGTCCTCAAGAGACCCAGTACTTC
>TRBD1|TRBJ2-1|NA|TRBV5-1
CASSLGGQGIGNEQFF
TGCGCCAGCAGCTTGGGGGGACAGGGAATTGGGAATGAGCAGTTCTTC
>NA|TRBJ2-7|NA|TRBV27
CASSADNYEQYF
TGTGCCAGCAGTGCCGACAACTACGAGCAGTACTTC
>NA|TRBJ2-5|NA|TRBV4-1
CASSLEGRGWETQYF
TGCGCCAGCAGCCTTGAGGGACGGGGATGGGAGACCCAGTACTTC
>NA|TRBJ2-5|NA|TRBV14
CASSHGFYQETQYF
TGTGCCAGCAGCCATGGTTTTTACCAAGAGACCCAGTACTTC
>TRBD2|TRBJ2-1|NA|TRBV9
CASSVAAGAYNEQFF
TGTGCCAGCAGCGTAGCGGCGGGAGCCTACAATGAGCAGTTCTTC